The 29 T cell receptor beta chains below come from one sample, sequenced in a study of patients and donors after allogeneic stem cell transplantation. TCRdb reanalysed the RT-PCR reads using MiXCR and keeps one entry per CDR3 protein. In the table there are under 200,000 distinct CDR3 sequences, 24% of which are singletons. Sequenced: blood, either unsorted or a sorted T cell fraction (not recorded which). The receptors shown here come from a human donor who was either an allogeneic HSCT recipient or a stem cell or donor lymphocyte infusion donor (not recorded which). It is not recorded whose cells these are; they may come from a transplant donor.

The J gene is TRBJ1-6, the V gene TRBV30; D is possibly TRBD1 (5 bases). Germline V CDR1 and CDR2: GTSNPN, SVGIG (reference sequence). V was shortened by 3 bases and J by 0 bases, with 18 bases between the two germline ends. This CDR3 has 18 amino acids. In DNA form, the CDR3 reads TGTGCCTGGAGGGGGAACAGGATTTCAGGCTCCTATAATTCACCCCTCCACTTT. Its protein is CAWRGNRISGSYNSPLHF. Full variable domain (outside the CDR3, taken from reference TRBV30 and TRBJ1-6): SQTIHQWPATLVQPVGSPLSLECTVEGTSNPNLYWYRQAAGRGLQLLFYSVGIGQISSEVPQNLSASRPQDRQFILSSKKLLLSDSGFYLCAWRGNRISGSYNSPLHFGNGTRLTVT.

The rearrangement joins TRBV24-1 to TRBJ2-3; 8 nucleotides align to TRBD2. Germline lookup yields CDR1 KGHDR and CDR2 SFDVKD. After removal of 0 bases from V and 6 bases from J, the junction contained 7 bases not matched to a gene. This CDR3 comprises 16 residues. The CDR3: CATSDLTSGSFDTQYF. The DNA of the CDR3 is TGTGCCACCAGTGATTTGACCAGCGGGAGTTTCGATACGCAGTATTTT.

CDR3: CASSQEGGGDRDNEQFF. The DNA of the CDR3 is TGTGCCAGCAGCCAAGAAGGTGGGGGTGACCGTGACAATGAGCAGTTCTTC. This chain links TRBV3-1 with TRBJ2-1, with D perhaps assigned TRBD1 or TRBD2 (5 bases each). The CDR3 runs to 17 residues. Trimming removed 0 bases from V and 5 bases from J, with 17 bases in between. CDR1 and CDR2 (germline): LGHDT, YNNKEL (reference sequence).

This clonotype was seen repeatedly, ten times or more. The rearrangement joins TRBV4-1 to TRBJ1-2, with a weak D call TRBD1 (5 bases). V lost 0 bases and J 0 bases, leaving 8 bases between the germline ends. The length of the CDR3 is 15 residues. In germline, CDR1 is MGHRA, CDR2 YSYEKL. CDR3 sequence reads: CASSQDDSSNYGYTF. CDR3 DNA: TGCGCCAGCAGCCAAGACGACAGTTCTAACTATGGCTACACCTTC.

The sample holds many counts of this clonotype. This chain uses TRBV5-1 with TRBJ1-2, with D hard to call. CDR3 length: 13 amino acids. The germline CDR1 and CDR2 sequences are SGHRS and YFSETQ. Trimming took off 0 bases at V and 7 bases at J, with 10 bases between the two ends. The CDR3 DNA sequence: TGCGCCAGCAGCTTGGTACGCCTGGCTGGCTACACCTTC. It yields the protein CASSLVRLAGYTF.

Only a few counts were recorded for this clonotype. V usage is TRBV6-1 and J usage is TRBJ1-1, with D tentatively TRBD1 (6 bases). The CDR3 consists of 18 residues. CDR1 and CDR2 from the germline V gene are MNHNS and SASEGT. V was clipped by 3 bases and J by 0 bases, with 20 bases between them. The CDR3 protein is CASSDPAIRGSMNTEAFF. The CDR3 DNA follows: TGTGCCAGCAGTGACCCAGCAATCAGGGGCTCCATGAACACTGAAGCTTTCTTT.

The chain joins TRBV12-3 or TRBV12-4 to TRBJ2-1; 11 bases are shared with TRBD1. The CDR3 is 15 residues long. Trimming cost V 4 bases and J 8 bases; bases outside gene matches: 7. The CDR3 loop reads CASSSRDRGGDEQFF. As DNA, the CDR3 is TGTGCCAGCAGTTCCCGGGACAGGGGGGGGGATGAGCAGTTCTTC.

This clonotype was counted only a few times. This chain links TRBV12-3 or TRBV12-4 with TRBJ1-5; 7 nucleotides agree with TRBD1. With V trimmed by 5 bases and J by 1 base, 5 bases remained unmatched. CDR3 length: 15 residues. The CDR3 protein is CASSVFRGSNQPQHF. CDR3 in DNA: TGTGCCAGCAGTGTTTTCAGGGGGAGCAATCAGCCCCAGCATTTT.

This chain connects TRBV6-5 to TRBJ1-2; unclear D gene. Trimming removed 7 bases from V and 9 bases from J, with 18 bases in between. The CDR3 covers 13 residues. Germline V gene lookup returns CDR1 MNHEY and CDR2 SVGAGI. The CDR3 reads CASTPQGYSSYTF. The CDR3 bases are TGTGCCAGCACGCCCCAAGGTTATTCTAGCTACACCTTC.

The chain joins TRBV20-1 to TRBJ2-7; 9 bases are a match to TRBD1. V dropped 2 bases and J dropped 5; count of bases not matched to a gene: 4. Germline CDR1 DFQATT, CDR2 SNEGSKA (reference sequence). The CDR3 has 13 residues. The CDR3 is CSARPGQGHEQYF. The CDR3 DNA follows: TGCAGTGCTAGACCGGGACAGGGCCACGAGCAGTACTTC.

This chain uses TRBV11-3 with TRBJ1-1; D is perhaps TRBD1 (6 bases). V dropped 5 bases and J dropped 6 bases, with 19 bases sitting between them. Germline values: CDR1 SGHNT, CDR2 YENEEA. The CDR3 loop spans 15 amino acids. The CDR3, as DNA: TGTGCCAGCAGCCCCATGGGGGCGGGATTCGCTGAAGCTTTCTTT. Protein: CASSPMGAGFAEAFF.

The chain combines TRBV3-1 with TRBJ2-3; D unclear. The V end was cut by 3 bases, the J end by 10 bases, with 23 bases between. Germline V lookup: CDR1 LGHDT, CDR2 YNNKEL (reference sequence). There are 16 residues in the CDR3. The CDR3 sequence is CASSQTDVLGPRAQYF. CDR3 bases: TGTGCCAGCAGCCAGACCGATGTTCTAGGGCCAAGGGCGCAGTATTTT.

This clonotype has a handful of counts. This chain links TRBV25-1 with TRBJ2-5; no firm D call. Trimming removed 2 bases at V and 1 base at J, with 5 bases between. Germline V CDR1 and CDR2: MGHDK, SYGVNS. This CDR3 comprises 13 residues. The CDR3 region is CASSERAQETQYF. The CDR3 DNA follows: TGTGCCAGCAGTGAACGGGCCCAAGAGACCCAGTACTTC.

The chain couples TRBV7-4 to TRBJ1-1, with D unresolved. The CDR3 totals 17 residues. The V gene lost 2 bases and the J gene lost 0 bases, with 16 bases spanning the gap. Germline V gene lookup returns CDR1 SGHVT and CDR2 SQSDAQ. The CDR3 reads CASSLRFQYRMNTEAFF. The DNA for the CDR3 is TGTGCCAGCAGCTTAAGGTTCCAGTACCGCATGAACACTGAAGCTTTCTTT.

The chain carries TRBV29-1 and TRBJ1-1; D is ambiguous. The CDR3 is 13 residues long. The V and J ends lost 3 bases and 11 bases respectively, with 19 bases between them. In germline, CDR1 is SQVTM, CDR2 ANQGSEA. In DNA, the CDR3 is TGCAGCGTTGAGGCCGTAGGTTCCCTGTGGGCTTTCTTT. The encoded protein is CSVEAVGSLWAFF.

This clonotype was detected only a few times. Here the CDR3 DNA reads TGTGCCAGCAGTTCGCGGTTACAGGGGATATGGACTGAAGCTTTCTTT. Translated, it gives CASSSRLQGIWTEAFF. V gene TRBV12-3 or TRBV12-4 combines with J gene TRBJ1-1; 7 nucleotides line up with TRBD1. This CDR3 has 16 amino acids. V shed 4 bases, J shed 5 bases, and the junction held 13 bases outside the gene matches.

Only a few counts were recorded for this clonotype. The CDR3 is CASRDQGKSSYNEQFF. In DNA, the CDR3 is TGCGCCAGCAGGGACCAGGGGAAGTCGTCCTACAATGAGCAGTTCTTC. The chain employs TRBV4-1 and TRBJ2-1, with D maybe TRBD1 (6 bases). Per germline, CDR1 MGHRA and CDR2 YSYEKL. The CDR3 has 16 residues. V was shortened by 6 bases and J by 1 base, with 16 bases between the two germline ends.

The chain combines TRBV9 with TRBJ2-1; D is unresolved. Germline V gene data show CDR1 as SGDLS and CDR2 as YYNGEE. With 0 bases removed from V and 9 bases from J, the gap between germline ends came to 22 bases. CDR3 size: 17 residues. DNA for the CDR3: TGTGCCAGCAGCGTAGGAGTGACGCTGGGCCACATGGGTGAGCAGTTCTTC. Translating gives CASSVGVTLGHMGEQFF.

The J gene is TRBJ2-3, the V gene TRBV23-1; 7 bases line up with TRBD2. TRBV23-1 is an open reading frame, and its role is uncertain. The length of the CDR3 is 16 residues. V was pared by 1 base and J by 0 bases, with 4 bases of the junction left unmatched. The CDR3 sequence is CASSQWGLPSTDTQYF. For the CDR3, the DNA is TGCGCCAGCAGTCAATGGGGACTACCTAGCACAGATACGCAGTATTTT.

This clonotype was counted ten times or more. This chain uses TRBV5-1 with TRBJ1-1; 7 bases align to TRBD1. The length of the CDR3 is 15 residues. Germline V gene lookup returns CDR1 SGHRS and CDR2 YFSETQ. After removal of 0 bases from V and 4 bases from J, the junction contained 6 bases not matched to a gene. CDR3 in DNA: TGCGCCAGCAGCTTGGTAGGGGGCACGGGCACTGAAGCTTTCTTT. Amino acids: CASSLVGGTGTEAFF.

In its sample, this clonotype was seen a few times. The chain couples TRBV14 to TRBJ1-1, with TRBD1 matching over 8 bases. Germline V gives CDR1 SGHDN, CDR2 FVKESK. This CDR3 is 15 amino acids long. The trim removed 1 base at V and 3 bases at J, leaving 4 bases unmatched. This chain's CDR3 is CASSQGQGLDTEAFF. For the CDR3, the DNA is TGTGCCAGCAGCCAAGGACAGGGGTTGGACACTGAAGCTTTCTTT.

The rearrangement links TRBV27 to TRBJ1-6, with unresolved D. The V and J ends lost 4 bases and 7 bases respectively, with 8 bases between them. Germline CDR1 and CDR2: MNHEY and SMNVEV (reference sequence). The CDR3 is made up of 13 amino acids. CDR3 sequence: CASSSGQNSPLHF. The CDR3 DNA sequence: TGTGCCAGCAGTTCCGGGCAGAATTCACCCCTCCACTTT.

This clonotype was recorded once. The V call is TRBV4-2, the J call TRBJ1-5; D uncertain. This CDR3 is 13 amino acids long. Germline-derived CDR1 and CDR2 are LGHNA and YNFKEQ. V was shortened by 1 base and J by 11 bases, with 12 bases between the two germline ends. The CDR3 region is CASSQGGRTAQHF. CDR3 DNA sequence: TGTGCCAGCAGCCAAGGGGGAAGGACGGCCCAGCATTTT.

This clonotype was found a few times. The rearrangement joins TRBV20-1 to TRBJ1-2; 10 bases align to TRBD1. V was pared by 1 base and J by 2 bases, with 7 bases of the junction left unmatched. The CDR3 consists of 16 residues. CDR1 is DFQATT and CDR2 is SNEGSKA in the germline V gene (reference sequence). The CDR3 nucleotides read TGCAGTGCTAGAGTTGGGACAGGGGCAGGGAACTATGGCTACACCTTC. This sequence encodes CSARVGTGAGNYGYTF.

In this sample, this clonotype turned up a few times. The CDR3 sequence: CSAPDRRNTEAFF. The CDR3 DNA reads TGCAGTGCCCCGGACAGAAGGAACACTGAAGCTTTCTTT. V gene TRBV20-1 combines with J gene TRBJ1-1, with D possibly being TRBD1 (6 bases). Germline V gives CDR1 DFQATT, CDR2 SNEGSKA (reference sequence). The V end was cut by 6 bases, the J end by 1 base, with 12 bases between. CDR3 length: 13 residues.

This clonotype was picked up a small number of times. The rearrangement links TRBV12-3 or TRBV12-4 to TRBJ1-2, with 9 bases aligning to TRBD1. Losses at the gene ends were 5 bases for V and 7 bases for J; bases not matched to a gene: 5. The CDR3 length is 13 residues. CDR3 DNA sequence: TGTGCCAGCAGTCTACAGGGGGCGCCTGGCTACACCTTC. It encodes CASSLQGAPGYTF.

About this clonotype: A read error may be the cause here, since a much bigger clone is one base away. The chain employs TRBV12-3 or TRBV12-4 and TRBJ1-6; maybe TRBD1 (5 bases). CDR3 length: 13 amino acids. The CDR3 nucleotides are TGTGCCGGCAGTGGGACGGGTAATTCACCCCTCCACTTT. Protein: CAGSGTGNSPLHF.

The table lists this clonotype with a few counts. The chain is built from TRBV5-1 and TRBJ2-7, with D unresolved. Germline CDR1 and CDR2: SGHRS and YFSETQ. The V and J ends lost 3 bases and 0 bases respectively, with 10 bases between them. The length of the CDR3 is 14 residues. DNA of the CDR3: TGCGCCAGCAGCTCCGGCTGGCGCTCCTACGAGCAGTACTTC. Its translation: CASSSGWRSYEQYF.

This clonotype was seen a few times. This rearrangement joins TRBV25-1 to TRBJ1-2; D uncertain. The germline V gene encodes CDR1 MGHDK and CDR2 SYGVNS. The CDR3 is 13 amino acids. Trimming cost V 0 bases and J 6 bases, with 8 bases left between them. The CDR3 sequence: CASSEYGEDGYTF. The DNA of the CDR3 is TGTGCCAGCAGTGAATACGGGGAGGATGGCTACACCTTC.